This T cell receptor (beta chain) was documented in a study of cytomegalovirus exposure and HLA in healthy donors. Overall study: The 120 validation repertoires matched the roughly 650 first-cohort repertoires in platform, a later analysis reported. Study-wide results and limits: In vitro data verified three CMV-associated chains as specific for CMV antigens.

Using immunoSEQ multiplex PCR, the repertoire was profiled, and TCRdb retains in-frame clones only, with some absent. Seen here are roughly 130,000 clones, roughly 90% observed once, and the top ten hold about 1.5%. A word on this clone: The target antigen is unknown.

From the 120-subject validation cohort, which was separate from the roughly 710-subject first cohort, the donors were drawn. Looked up from germline, CDR1 is PRHDT and CDR2 is FYEKMQ (reference sequence). V lost 1 base and J lost 2, with 11 bases in between. This CDR3 region has 15 residues. The sample taken for sequencing was PBMCs. The TCR comes from a man aged 25 to 45 in good health and CMV-seronegative. The V and J genes are TRBV13 and TRBJ2-5; D may be TRBD1 (5 bases). Written as DNA, the CDR3 is TGTGCCAGCAGCTTAGCGCCCGACAGACAAGAGACCCAGTACTTC. It is translated as CASSLAPDRQETQYF.